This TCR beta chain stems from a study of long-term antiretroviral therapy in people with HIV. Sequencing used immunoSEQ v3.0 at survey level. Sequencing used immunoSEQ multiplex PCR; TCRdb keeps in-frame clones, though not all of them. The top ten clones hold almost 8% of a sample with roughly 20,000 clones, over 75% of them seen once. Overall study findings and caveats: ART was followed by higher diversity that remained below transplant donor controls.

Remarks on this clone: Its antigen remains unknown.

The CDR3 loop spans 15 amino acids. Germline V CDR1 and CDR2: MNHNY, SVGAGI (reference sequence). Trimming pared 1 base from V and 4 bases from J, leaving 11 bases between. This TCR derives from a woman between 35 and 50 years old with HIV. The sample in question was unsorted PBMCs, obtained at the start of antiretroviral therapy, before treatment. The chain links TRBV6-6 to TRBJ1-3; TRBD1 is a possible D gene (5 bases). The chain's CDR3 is CASSYLQGSGNTIYF. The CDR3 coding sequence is TGTGCCAGCAGTTACTTGCAGGGATCAGGAAACACCATATATTTT.